The 15 T cell receptor beta chains listed next were all sequenced from one sample in a study of blood T cells in healthy people across ages. Combining a sample-barcoded 5' primer with a J-beta primer mix, a second PCR ran for roughly 7 to 12 cycles. MiXCR, run by TCRdb on the 5' RACE reads, gives a single entry per CDR3 protein. The sample holds about 1.4 million distinct CDR3 sequences, around 55% seen once. The sequencing input was blood. Source of these receptors: a man aged 18 to 35 in good health.

This clonotype was picked up a small number of times. This rearrangement joins TRBV7-2 to TRBJ2-3; 8 nucleotides agree with TRBD1. Germline CDR1 and CDR2: SGHTA and FQGNSA. Trimming removed 5 bases from V and 9 bases from J; junction bases left unmatched: 7. CDR3 length equals 13 residues. The CDR3 reads CASSIDRGRTQYF. The DNA of the CDR3 is TGTGCCAGCAGCATCGACAGGGGTCGCACGCAGTATTTT.

This chain joins TRBV4-3 and TRBJ2-2; TRBD2 matches 7 bases. CDR1 is LGHNA, CDR2 YSLEER, per germline. There are 14 residues in the CDR3. Unmatched junction bases numbered 5, after V lost 4 bases and J lost 6 bases. The CDR3 region is CASSLGGGAGELFF. CDR3 coding DNA: TGCGCCAGCAGCCTCGGTGGGGGGGCCGGGGAGCTGTTTTTT.

This chain connects TRBV4-2 to TRBJ2-7; TRBD2 might be the D (5 bases). The CDR3 loop spans 15 amino acids. Trimming took off 1 base at V and 3 bases at J, with 13 bases between the two ends. Germline V lookup: CDR1 LGHNA, CDR2 YNFKEQ. The CDR3: CASSQVFPSSYEQYF. In nucleotides, the CDR3 is TGTGCCAGCAGCCAAGTATTTCCTAGCAGCTACGAGCAGTACTTC.

The J gene is TRBJ1-5, the V gene TRBV28; no reliable D call. V lost 4 bases and J 7 bases, leaving 8 bases between the germline ends. CDR3 length: 12 amino acids. CDR1 is MDHEN and CDR2 is SYDVKM in the germline V gene. The CDR3 loop is CASSWGGQPQHF. The CDR3 DNA sequence: TGTGCCAGCAGTTGGGGTGGACAGCCCCAGCATTTT.

This clonotype has a handful of counts. The chain is built from TRBV20-1 and TRBJ2-7; a weak D match, TRBD2 (5 bases). The germline V gene encodes CDR1 DFQATT and CDR2 SNEGSKA (reference sequence). V dropped 3 bases and J dropped 2 bases, with 14 bases sitting between them. CDR3 length equals 14 residues. The CDR3 reads CSASIPGETYEQYF. In nucleotides, the CDR3 is TGCAGTGCTAGTATTCCTGGGGAGACCTACGAGCAGTACTTC.

The chain carries TRBV20-1 and TRBJ2-5; weak D call: TRBD2 (5 bases). V gave up 1 base and J gave up 11 bases, with 17 bases separating them. Germline-derived CDR1 and CDR2 are DFQATT and SNEGSKA (reference sequence). CDR3 length equals 13 residues. Written as DNA, the CDR3 is TGCAGTGCTAGAGGGACTTCTTCTTTAGAGCAGTACTTC. This encodes CSARGTSSLEQYF.

The V call is TRBV29-1, the J call TRBJ1-1, with a tentative D call TRBD1 (6 bases). Trimming took 6 bases from V and 2 from J, leaving 10 bases between them. Germline-derived CDR1 and CDR2 are SQVTM and ANQGSEA. This CDR3 has 12 residues. The CDR3 protein is CSVTGFNTEAFF. DNA of the CDR3: TGCAGCGTAACAGGGTTTAACACTGAAGCTTTCTTT.

V usage is TRBV27 and J usage is TRBJ2-1; the D is unclear. This CDR3 spans 11 amino acids. Germline assignment: CDR1 MNHEY and CDR2 SMNVEV (reference sequence). Trimming cost V 5 bases and J 8 bases, with 7 bases left between them. CDR3 sequence: CASSGLYEQFF. In DNA, the CDR3 is TGTGCCAGCAGTGGCCTCTATGAGCAGTTCTTC.

The V and J genes are TRBV20-1 and TRBJ2-7; TRBD2 is a possible D gene (5 bases). This CDR3 has 16 amino acids. Germline CDR1 and CDR2: DFQATT and SNEGSKA (reference sequence). V was trimmed by 0 bases and J by 0 bases, leaving 15 bases between them. CDR3 DNA: TGCAGTGCTAGAGACCCCGGGATCTCGCACTCCTACGAGCAGTACTTC. Its protein product is CSARDPGISHSYEQYF.

The J gene is TRBJ2-7, the V gene TRBV7-2; D is unclear. Germline CDR1 reads SGHTA; CDR2 reads FQGNSA. This CDR3 has 13 amino acids. V dropped 1 base and J dropped 6 bases, with 10 bases sitting between them. CDR3 amino acids: CASSLVWQFEQYF. CDR3 sequence (DNA): TGTGCCAGCAGCTTAGTATGGCAGTTCGAGCAGTACTTC.

Ten or more counts support this clonotype. V gene TRBV12-5 combines with J gene TRBJ1-1; TRBD1 might be the D (5 bases). Trimming removed 7 bases at V and 1 base at J, with 13 bases between. The CDR3 covers 14 residues. Germline V CDR1 and CDR2: LGHNT, FRNRAP. CDR3 sequence (DNA): TGTGCTAGTGCCCCCAGGGAACGGAACACTGAAGCTTTCTTT. Protein sequence: CASAPRERNTEAFF.

This clonotype was counted a single time. This chain connects TRBV29-1 to TRBJ2-1; possibly TRBD2 for D (6 bases). In germline, CDR1 is SQVTM, CDR2 ANQGSEA. V lost 5 bases to trimming and J lost 3 bases, with 14 bases between them. The CDR3 loop spans 14 amino acids. The CDR3 loop is CSVLGRDIYNEQFF. The CDR3 region has the DNA TGCAGCGTTTTGGGGCGGGATATCTACAATGAGCAGTTCTTC.

This chain uses TRBV7-8 with TRBJ1-2; D is possibly TRBD1 (6 bases). The CDR3 has 16 residues. Germline loops: CDR1 SGHVS, CDR2 FQNEAQ. V was trimmed by 0 bases and J by 0 bases, leaving 11 bases between them. CDR3 nucleotides: TGTGCCAGCAGCTTAGCCGGGACACTCACTAACTATGGCTACACCTTC. It encodes CASSLAGTLTNYGYTF.

The rearrangement links TRBV27 to TRBJ1-2; tentative D call: TRBD1 (5 bases). V gave up 6 bases and J gave up 3 bases, with 17 bases separating them. The CDR3 sequence is 15 residues long. Germline assignment: CDR1 MNHEY and CDR2 SMNVEV (reference sequence). This CDR3 reads CASSLDGTGYYGYTF. DNA for the CDR3: TGTGCCAGCAGCCTCGACGGGACCGGATACTATGGCTACACCTTC.

This clonotype has more than one count but fewer than ten. V usage is TRBV7-9 and J usage is TRBJ1-2; perhaps TRBD1 as D (6 bases). The germline gives CDR1 SEHNR, CDR2 FQNEAQ (reference sequence). Trimming shortened V by 4 bases and J by 7 bases, and 10 bases separated the two germline ends. The CDR3 contains 12 residues. This CDR3 reads CASSSQGSGYTF. The CDR3 coding sequence is TGTGCCAGCAGCTCACAGGGTAGTGGCTACACCTTC.